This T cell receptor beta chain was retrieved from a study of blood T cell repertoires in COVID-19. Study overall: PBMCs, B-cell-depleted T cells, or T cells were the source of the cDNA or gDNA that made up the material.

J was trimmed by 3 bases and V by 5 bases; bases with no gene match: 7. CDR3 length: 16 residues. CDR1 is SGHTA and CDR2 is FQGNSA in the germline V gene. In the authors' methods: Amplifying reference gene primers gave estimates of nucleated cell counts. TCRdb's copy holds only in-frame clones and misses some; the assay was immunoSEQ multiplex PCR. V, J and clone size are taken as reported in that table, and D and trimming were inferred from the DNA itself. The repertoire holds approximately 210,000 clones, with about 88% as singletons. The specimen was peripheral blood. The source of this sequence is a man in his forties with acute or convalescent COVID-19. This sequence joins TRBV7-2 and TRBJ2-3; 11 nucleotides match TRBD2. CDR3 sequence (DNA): TGTGCCAGCAGCCTAATGCGACTAGCGGGGACAGATACGCAGTATTTT. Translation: CASSLMRLAGTDTQYF.